This T cell receptor beta chain was found in a study of T cells after somatic rescue of genetic block. Concerning this clone itself: Other nucleotide sequences in the sample specify the same CDR3.

Trimming removed 2 bases from V and 3 bases from J, with 10 bases in between. Germline V CDR1 and CDR2: MGHDK, SYGVNS. This CDR3 is 15 amino acids long. The assay was immunoSEQ multiplex PCR, and TCRdb's table has in-frame clones only and misses some. The sample lists over 14,000 clones; more than 70% were seen once. Source material: peripheral blood mononuclear cells (PBMCs). This clonotype was obtained from a man aged 18-30 years. The V call is TRBV25-1, the J call TRBJ1-4, with D possibly TRBD1 on 6 matching bases. The CDR3, as DNA: TGTGCCAGCAGTGAAACGGGGGGCCCTAATGAAAAACTGTTTTTT. Translated: CASSETGGPNEKLFF.